The next 32 T cell receptor beta chains were all read from a single sample in a study of T cells in localized non-small cell lung cancer. The assay was immunoSEQ multiplex PCR, and TCRdb's table has in-frame clones only and misses some. This sample has tens of thousands of clones, with roughly 87% found just once. The source was peripheral blood mononuclear cells, collected before any cancer treatment. The receptors stem from a man between 35 and 75 years old with stage III lung adenocarcinoma.

In its sample, this clone was seen a few times. The chain carries TRBV10-3 and TRBJ1-2, with D possibly TRBD1 on 5 matching bases. This CDR3 contains 13 residues. Germline V gene lookup returns CDR1 ENHRY and CDR2 SYGVKD. V was cut by 5 bases and J by 2 bases, with 9 bases left in between. The CDR3 bases are TGTGCCATCAGTATCGGGGGGAACTATGGCTACACCTTC. It codes for CAISIGGNYGYTF.

V gene TRBV19 combines with J gene TRBJ1-2, with 7 positions matching TRBD1. Trimming at V came to 7 bases and at J to 8 bases, leaving 13 bases not matched to a gene. Germline CDR1 is LNHDA and CDR2 is SQIVND (reference sequence). CDR3 size: 14 residues. The CDR3 DNA reads as TGTGCCAGTAAGTTCGGGGGACAGACGAGCGGCTACACCTTC. This translates into CASKFGGQTSGYTF.

This chain connects TRBV5-4 to TRBJ1-3, with 7 bases aligning to TRBD1. The germline V gene encodes CDR1 SGHNT and CDR2 YYREEE (reference sequence). The J segment lost 2 bases and the V segment lost 2 bases, leaving 7 bases of the junction unmatched. The CDR3 sequence is 16 residues long. In DNA, the CDR3 is TGTGCCAGCAGCTTCAAGGGAGGGGGCACTGGAAACACCATATATTTT. As protein: CASSFKGGGTGNTIYF.

The chain couples TRBV27 to TRBJ1-2; D is unclear. V lost 4 bases, J lost 4 bases, and 7 bases lay in between. CDR1 is MNHEY, CDR2 SMNVEV, per germline (reference sequence). This CDR3 is built from 12 residues. Here the CDR3 reads CASSSGSYGYTF. For the CDR3, the DNA is TGTGCCAGCAGTTCGGGCAGCTATGGCTACACCTTC.

The chain has TRBV14 and TRBJ2-3; no clear D gene. The germline V gene encodes CDR1 SGHDN and CDR2 FVKESK. The ends were cut back, 4 bases at V and 2 bases at J, with 4 bases in the middle. This CDR3 has 12 residues. CDR3 region: CASSRFTDTQYF. CDR3 sequence (DNA): TGTGCCAGCAGCCGCTTCACAGATACGCAGTATTTT.

The chain links TRBV4-3 to TRBJ1-3; 7 bases are shared with TRBD1. The germline CDR1 and CDR2 sequences are LGHNA and YSLEER. This CDR3 region has 18 residues. V gave up 2 bases and J gave up 0 bases; unmatched junction bases: 10. CDR3 nucleotide sequence: TGCGCCAGCAGCCAAACCCTTGACAGGGTCGTCTCTGGAAACACCATATATTTT. Amino acid sequence: CASSQTLDRVVSGNTIYF.

The genes are TRBV7-2 and TRBJ2-5; a possible D gene is TRBD2 (7 bases). Trimming took 5 bases from V and 2 from J, leaving 18 bases between them. CDR1 SGHTA and CDR2 FQGNSA come from the germline V gene. The CDR3 is 16 amino acids. The CDR3 sequence is CASSKRGAGWQETQYF. The CDR3 DNA follows: TGTGCCAGCAGCAAACGGGGGGCCGGGTGGCAAGAGACCCAGTACTTC.

This clone appeared a few times. V gene TRBV5-1 combines with J gene TRBJ2-1; D remains unclear. This CDR3 spans 13 amino acids. The V gene's germline CDR1 is SGHRS and CDR2 YFSETQ. Trimming took 0 bases from V and 4 from J, leaving 5 bases between them. CDR3 residues: CASSLVPYNEQFF. In DNA form, the CDR3 reads TGCGCCAGCAGCTTGGTCCCTTACAATGAGCAGTTCTTC.

V and J are TRBV7-2 and TRBJ2-2; D is undetermined. Trimming cost V 1 base and J 7 bases, with 10 bases left between them. This CDR3 region has 14 residues. Germline CDR1 reads SGHTA; CDR2 reads FQGNSA. The CDR3 DNA reads TGTGCCAGCAGCTTAGATTTGACGGGCGGGGAGCTGTTTTTT. It yields the protein CASSLDLTGGELFF.

V and J are TRBV2 and TRBJ2-1; D might be TRBD2 (5 bases). The CDR3 consists of 15 residues. V lost 5 bases and J lost 0, with 11 bases in between. CDR1 and CDR2 from the germline V gene are SNHLY and FYNNEI. CDR3 nucleotide sequence: TGTGCCAGCAGTACGAGACTAAGCTCCTACAATGAGCAGTTCTTC. This encodes CASSTRLSSYNEQFF.

The V and J genes are TRBV28 and TRBJ2-5, with a tentative D call TRBD1 (5 bases). Germline V CDR1 and CDR2: MDHEN, SYDVKM. The V gene lost 7 bases and the J gene lost 4 bases, with 19 bases spanning the gap. This CDR3 contains 15 residues. The CDR3 is CASTFGLGPGETQYF. CDR3 bases: TGTGCCAGCACATTCGGTCTGGGGCCAGGAGAGACCCAGTACTTC.

V usage is TRBV18 and J usage is TRBJ2-5; D gene unclear. Per germline, CDR1 KGHSH and CDR2 LQKENI. This CDR3 has 13 amino acids. The V and J ends lost 3 bases and 2 bases respectively, with 7 bases between them. The DNA for the CDR3 is TGTGCCAGCTCACCCGGGTCTCAAGAGACCCAGTACTTC. Residues: CASSPGSQETQYF.

The chain uses TRBV7-2 and TRBJ1-1; TRBD1 might be the D (5 bases). The CDR3 is made up of 14 amino acids. Trimming left V 1 base short and J 1 base short, with 7 bases between. Germline V CDR1 and CDR2: SGHTA, FQGNSA. The CDR3 reads CASSLVGGNTEAFF. DNA of the CDR3: TGTGCCAGCAGCTTAGTGGGGGGGAACACTGAAGCTTTCTTT.

This clone came up a few times. The chain carries TRBV27 and TRBJ1-1, with D possibly TRBD1 on 5 matching bases. The CDR3 has 15 amino acids. Looked up from germline, CDR1 is MNHEY and CDR2 is SMNVEV (reference sequence). Trimming removed 6 bases at V and 0 bases at J, with 14 bases between. CDR3 nucleotides: TGTGCCAGCAGAGGGGCCAAAGGGGTGAACACTGAAGCTTTCTTT. This translates into CASRGAKGVNTEAFF.

This chain connects TRBV5-4 to TRBJ2-3; TRBD1 aligns across 11 bases. The V segment lost 3 bases and the J segment 4 bases; nucleotides outside the gene matches: 1. This CDR3 contains 14 residues. Germline V gene data show CDR1 as SGHNT and CDR2 as YYREEE (reference sequence). CDR3 nucleotide sequence: TGTGCCAGCAGCTCGGGACAGGGGGCAGATACGCAGTATTTT. Its protein product is CASSSGQGADTQYF.

This clone was recorded once. The rearrangement links TRBV6-4 to TRBJ2-3, with 9 nucleotides matching TRBD2. CDR3 length: 15 residues. Germline V gene sequence: CDR1 MRHNA, CDR2 SNTAGT. Germline trimming cut 0 bases from V and 6 bases from J; bases unmatched to any gene: 4. The CDR3 loop is CASSDSSGGPDTQYF. The CDR3 DNA sequence: TGTGCCAGCAGTGACTCTAGCGGGGGACCGGATACGCAGTATTTT.

This chain joins TRBV19 and TRBJ2-7, with 9 bases aligning to TRBD1. With V trimmed by 6 bases and J by 0 bases, 9 bases remained unmatched. The CDR3 covers 16 residues. Germline V gene data show CDR1 as LNHDA and CDR2 as SQIVND (reference sequence). The CDR3 spells CASSELPGQGSYEQYF. CDR3 bases: TGTGCCAGTAGCGAATTACCGGGACAGGGCTCCTACGAGCAGTACTTC.

The V gene is TRBV5-8, the J gene TRBJ2-3; D unresolved. Trimming took off 1 base at V and 4 bases at J, with 7 bases between the two ends. Germline CDR1 and CDR2: SGHTS and YDEGEE. The length of the CDR3 is 13 residues. The CDR3 protein is CASSLNQADTQYF. Written as DNA, the CDR3 is TGTGCCAGCAGCTTGAATCAGGCAGATACGCAGTATTTT.

As concerns this clone: The sample contains more than one DNA sequence encoding this CDR3. The chain has TRBV6-6 and TRBJ1-3; 9 bases are shared with TRBD1. With V trimmed by 6 bases and J by 0 bases, 3 bases remained unmatched. Germline V lookup: CDR1 MNHNY, CDR2 SVGAGI (reference sequence). The CDR3 extends over 15 amino acids. CDR3 amino acids: CASSLGQGSGNTIYF. CDR3 sequence (DNA): TGTGCCAGCAGCTTGGGACAGGGCTCTGGAAACACCATATATTTT.

This clone was recorded only once. J is TRBJ1-6 and V is TRBV30; D gene uncertain. Looked up from germline, CDR1 is GTSNPN and CDR2 is SVGIG (reference sequence). V dropped 3 bases and J dropped 0 bases, with 9 bases sitting between them. CDR3 length equals 15 residues. The CDR3 spells CAWSGGSSYNSPLHF. DNA for the CDR3: TGTGCCTGGAGCGGTGGATCCTCCTATAATTCACCCCTCCACTTT.

This chain connects TRBV7-2 to TRBJ2-3, with D tentatively TRBD1 (6 bases). The length of the CDR3 is 15 residues. Per germline, CDR1 SGHTA and CDR2 FQGNSA. Deletions cut 3 bases from V and 2 bases from J, with 12 bases between. CDR3 amino acids: CASSFTGISTDTQYF. In nucleotides, the CDR3 is TGTGCCAGCAGCTTTACAGGGATTTCCACAGATACGCAGTATTTT.

The chain links TRBV27 to TRBJ1-5; possible D gene TRBD1, 5 bases. The V gene's germline CDR1 is MNHEY and CDR2 SMNVEV (reference sequence). The ends were cut back, 10 bases at V and 4 bases at J, with 17 bases in the middle. The CDR3 covers 14 residues. The CDR3, as DNA: TGTGCCACCGGCCGGGGCACAATAAATCAGCCCCAGCATTTT. Translation: CATGRGTINQPQHF.

The V gene is TRBV28, the J gene TRBJ2-4; TRBD2 matches 11 bases. The CDR3 has 18 amino acids. Trimming at V came to 3 bases and at J to 0 bases, leaving 7 bases not matched to a gene. Germline values: CDR1 MDHEN, CDR2 SYDVKM. CDR3 DNA sequence: TGTGCCAGCAGTTTCTTTAGCGGGGGGGCCTCAGCCAAAAACATTCAGTACTTC. It translates to CASSFFSGGASAKNIQYF.

The chain couples TRBV25-1 to TRBJ1-1; D may be TRBD1 (6 bases). Germline V gene data show CDR1 as MGHDK and CDR2 as SYGVNS. Trimming shortened V by 1 base and J by 6 bases, and 15 bases separated the two germline ends. This CDR3 contains 15 residues. The CDR3 sequence: CASSELQGRKSEAFF. In DNA, the CDR3 is TGTGCCAGCAGTGAATTACAGGGAAGAAAATCTGAAGCTTTCTTT.

The gene calls are TRBV9 and TRBJ1-1; weak D call: TRBD1 (5 bases). Trimming left V 4 bases short and J 4 bases short, with 20 bases between. Germline CDR1 reads SGDLS; CDR2 reads YYNGEE. CDR3 length equals 16 residues. The CDR3 protein is CASSPREAGKGTEAFF. In nucleotides, the CDR3 is TGTGCCAGCAGCCCACGTGAGGCAGGGAAGGGCACTGAAGCTTTCTTT.

CDR3 amino acids: CASSLIRGPYEQYF. The DNA for the CDR3 is TGTGCCAGCAGCTTAATCAGGGGCCCCTACGAGCAGTACTTC. This chain connects TRBV11-3 to TRBJ2-7, with D possibly matching TRBD1 (6 bases). The germline CDR1 and CDR2 sequences are SGHNT and YENEEA. The CDR3 is 14 amino acids. V gave up 2 bases and J gave up 2 bases, with 10 bases separating them.

J is TRBJ2-7 and V is TRBV5-1; 9 bases are a match to TRBD1. The ends lost 6 bases at V and 5 bases at J; junction bases unmatched: 9. This CDR3 has 14 residues. Looked up from germline, CDR1 is SGHRS and CDR2 is YFSETQ. The CDR3 region is CASKTGTGTNEQYF. The CDR3 DNA follows: TGCGCCAGCAAAACCGGGACAGGGACCAACGAGCAGTACTTC.

For the CDR3, the DNA is TGTGCCAGCTCACCAACTAGCGGGGGACTACAAGAGACCCAGTACTTC. Encoded protein: CASSPTSGGLQETQYF. This chain joins TRBV18 and TRBJ2-5; 11 nucleotides align to TRBD2. Germline V lookup: CDR1 KGHSH, CDR2 LQKENI. The CDR3 has 16 amino acids. J was trimmed by 2 bases and V by 2 bases; bases with no gene match: 4.

This chain connects TRBV25-1 to TRBJ2-1; 7 nucleotides align to TRBD1. CDR1 is MGHDK and CDR2 is SYGVNS in the germline V gene. V lost 5 bases and J lost 5; bases outside the gene matches: 12. This CDR3 has 16 residues. DNA for the CDR3: TGTGCCAGCAGTCGGGAAGGGGGCAGAGTCGACAATGAGCAGTTCTTC. Translated, it gives CASSREGGRVDNEQFF.

The rearrangement uses TRBV19 and TRBJ1-1; D is perhaps TRBD1 (5 bases). The ends were cut back, 5 bases at V and 4 bases at J, with 14 bases in the middle. Germline loops: CDR1 LNHDA, CDR2 SQIVND (reference sequence). CDR3 length: 14 residues. The CDR3: CASSLRGLGTEAFF. In DNA form, the CDR3 reads TGTGCCAGTAGTTTGAGGGGCTTGGGCACTGAAGCTTTCTTT. Full variable domain (outside the CDR3, taken from reference TRBV19 and TRBJ1-1): DGGITQSPKYLFRKEGQNVTLSCEQNLNHDAMYWYRQDPGQGLRLIYYSQIVNDFQKGDIAEGYSVSREKKESFPLTVTSAQKNPTAFYLCASSLRGLGTEAFFGQGTRLTVV.

This chain connects TRBV18 to TRBJ2-2; D uncertain. This CDR3 spans 15 amino acids. The V gene's germline CDR1 is KGHSH and CDR2 LQKENI. Trimming removed 2 bases at V and 1 base at J, with 8 bases between. The CDR3 coding sequence is TGTGCCAGCTCACCAGATGGCCAGAACACCGGGGAGCTGTTTTTT. It encodes CASSPDGQNTGELFF.

The sample holds a few counts of this clone. The genes are TRBV2 and TRBJ1-2, with 11 bases lining up with TRBD1. From germline, CDR1 is SNHLY and CDR2 FYNNEI. V shed 7 bases and J 8 bases; nucleotides not matched to a gene: 3. The length of the CDR3 is 12 residues. The CDR3 spells CASKGQGEGYTF. CDR3 DNA sequence: TGTGCCAGCAAGGGACAGGGGGAAGGCTACACCTTC.